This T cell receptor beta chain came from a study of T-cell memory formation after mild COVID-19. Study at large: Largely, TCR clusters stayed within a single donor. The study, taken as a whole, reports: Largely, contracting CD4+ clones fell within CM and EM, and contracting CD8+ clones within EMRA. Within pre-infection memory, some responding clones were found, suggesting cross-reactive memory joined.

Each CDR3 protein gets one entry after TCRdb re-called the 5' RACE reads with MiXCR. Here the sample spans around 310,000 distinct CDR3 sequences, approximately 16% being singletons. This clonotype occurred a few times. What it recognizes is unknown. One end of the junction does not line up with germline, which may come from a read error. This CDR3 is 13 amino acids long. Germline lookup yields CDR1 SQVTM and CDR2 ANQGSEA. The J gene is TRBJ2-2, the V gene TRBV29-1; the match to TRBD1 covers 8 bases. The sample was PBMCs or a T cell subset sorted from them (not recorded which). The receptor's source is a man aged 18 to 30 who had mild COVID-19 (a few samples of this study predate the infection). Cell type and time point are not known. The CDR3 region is CSGIGQGAGELFF. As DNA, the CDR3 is TGCAGCGGGATCGGACAGGGCGCCGGAGAGCTGTTTTTT.